This is a list of T cell receptor beta chains from one sample in a study of blood T cells in healthy people across ages. TCRdb re-called the 5' RACE reads with MiXCR, one entry per CDR3 protein. The table has fewer than 2 million distinct CDR3 sequences, roughly 43% seen once; the top ten hold 20% to 25%. The sequenced sample was blood. The source of these receptors is a human donor in good health. Both conserved end residues are part of each CDR3. A D gene is named only where the DNA matches it firmly. Where a row states a size, it is once, few, many or the class of an expanded clone; other rows omit it.

j_gene: TRBJ2-1
abundance: -
v_gene: TRBV19
d_gene: TRBD2
CDR3aa: CASSPLADISYNEQFF
CDR3nt: TGTGCCAGCTCTCCACTAGCGGATATCTCCTACAATGAGCAGTTCTTC

j_gene: TRBJ2-5
abundance: few
v_gene: TRBV29-1
d_gene: -
CDR3aa: CSVAKMGTVQETQYF
CDR3nt: TGCAGCGTTGCCAAGATGGGGACGGTCCAAGAGACCCAGTACTTC

j_gene: TRBJ1-2
abundance: few
v_gene: TRBV29-1
d_gene: TRBD1
CDR3aa: CSVEWGQGGLNYGYTF
CDR3nt: TGTAGCGTTGAATGGGGACAGGGAGGACTAAACTATGGCTACACCTTC

j_gene: TRBJ2-1
abundance: -
v_gene: TRBV4-1
d_gene: -
CDR3aa: CASSERHTNSYNEQFF
CDR3nt: TGCGCCAGCAGCGAAAGACACACCAACTCCTACAATGAGCAGTTCTTC

j_gene: TRBJ1-2
abundance: -
v_gene: TRBV7-2
d_gene: -
CDR3aa: CASSLSAAAGLYGYTF
CDR3nt: TGTGCCAGCAGCTTAAGTGCCGCGGCAGGACTATATGGCTACACCTTC

j_gene: TRBJ2-2
abundance: -
v_gene: TRBV12-5
d_gene: -
CDR3aa: CASGQTQGTGELFF
CDR3nt: TGTGCTAGTGGGCAAACACAGGGCACCGGGGAGCTGTTTTTT

j_gene: TRBJ2-3
abundance: -
v_gene: TRBV9
d_gene: -
CDR3aa: CASSPAPSRETQYF
CDR3nt: TGTGCCAGCAGCCCGGCCCCTAGCAGGGAGACCCAGTATTTT

j_gene: TRBJ2-1
abundance: many
v_gene: TRBV4-3
d_gene: TRBD1
CDR3aa: CASSSREGAGWNNEQFF
CDR3nt: TGCGCCAGCAGCAGCCGCGAGGGGGCAGGTTGGAACAATGAGCAGTTCTTC

j_gene: TRBJ2-3
abundance: few
v_gene: TRBV10-3
d_gene: -
CDR3aa: CAISGGRGTDTQYF
CDR3nt: TGTGCCATCAGCGGGGGCAGGGGCACAGATACGCAGTATTTT

j_gene: TRBJ2-5
abundance: -
v_gene: TRBV28
d_gene: TRBD2
CDR3aa: CASSFKTSGGAGTQYF
CDR3nt: TGTGCCAGCAGTTTCAAGACTAGCGGGGGGGCGGGGACCCAGTACTTC

j_gene: TRBJ2-3
abundance: -
v_gene: TRBV20-1
d_gene: -
CDR3aa: CSAGIGTATDTQYF
CDR3nt: TGCAGTGCTGGAATTGGGACCGCCACAGATACGCAGTATTTT

j_gene: TRBJ2-1
abundance: -
v_gene: TRBV3-1
d_gene: TRBD1
CDR3aa: CASSQRGGLGNEQFF
CDR3nt: TGTGCCAGCAGCCAACGAGGGGGCCTAGGCAATGAGCAGTTCTTC

j_gene: TRBJ1-1
abundance: -
v_gene: TRBV7-2
d_gene: -
CDR3aa: CASSLAFGFGGVEAFF
CDR3nt: TGTGCCAGCAGCTTAGCTTTTGGATTTGGGGGTGTTGAAGCTTTCTTT

j_gene: TRBJ1-2
abundance: few
v_gene: TRBV29-1
d_gene: TRBD1
CDR3aa: CSVDSPPGGRGYTF
CDR3nt: TGCAGCGTTGACTCTCCCCCAGGGGGTAGAGGCTACACCTTC

j_gene: TRBJ2-1
abundance: few
v_gene: TRBV29-1
d_gene: -
CDR3aa: CSVILLGNEQFF
CDR3nt: TGCAGCGTGATCTTATTAGGGAATGAGCAGTTCTTC

j_gene: TRBJ2-2
abundance: -
v_gene: TRBV10-3
d_gene: -
CDR3aa: CAITVFSDWANADTGELFF
CDR3nt: TGTGCCATCACTGTCTTCAGTGATTGGGCTAACGCGGACACCGGGGAGCTGTTTTTT

j_gene: TRBJ2-1
abundance: -
v_gene: TRBV11-3
d_gene: TRBD1
CDR3aa: CASSLREETGVKDEQFF
CDR3nt: TGTGCCAGCAGCTTAAGGGAGGAGACAGGGGTTAAGGATGAGCAGTTCTTC

j_gene: TRBJ2-5
abundance: -
v_gene: TRBV7-2
d_gene: TRBD2
CDR3aa: CASSLVPGTSQQYF
CDR3nt: TGTGCCAGCAGCTTAGTCCCCGGGACTAGCCAGCAGTACTTC

j_gene: TRBJ1-1
abundance: few
v_gene: TRBV20-1
d_gene: -
CDR3aa: CSAREGYMNTEAFF
CDR3nt: TGCAGTGCTAGAGAGGGTTATATGAACACTGAAGCTTTCTTT

j_gene: TRBJ2-7
abundance: -
v_gene: TRBV5-4
d_gene: -
CDR3aa: CASSLDSHSYEQYF
CDR3nt: TGTGCCAGCAGCTTGGACAGCCACTCCTACGAGCAGTACTTC

j_gene: TRBJ2-7
abundance: -
v_gene: TRBV18
d_gene: -
CDR3aa: CASSRERVLSYEQYF
CDR3nt: TGTGCCAGCTCACGCGAGCGGGTCTTGTCCTACGAGCAGTACTTC

j_gene: TRBJ1-4
abundance: once
v_gene: TRBV2
d_gene: -
CDR3aa: CASKDGTNEKLFF
CDR3nt: TGTGCCAGCAAGGATGGGACTAATGAAAAACTGTTTTTT

j_gene: TRBJ2-7
abundance: -
v_gene: TRBV9
d_gene: TRBD1
CDR3aa: CASSVPGQGSVQYF
CDR3nt: TGTGCCAGCAGCGTACCAGGACAGGGTTCGGTGCAGTACTTC

j_gene: TRBJ1-5
abundance: -
v_gene: TRBV7-2
d_gene: -
CDR3aa: CASSLTPPEPQHF
CDR3nt: TGTGCCAGCAGCTTAACCCCTCCAGAGCCCCAGCATTTT

j_gene: TRBJ2-5
abundance: many
v_gene: TRBV5-4
d_gene: TRBD1
CDR3aa: CASSLVGTEETQYF
CDR3nt: TGTGCCAGCAGCTTGGTTGGGACAGAAGAGACCCAGTACTTC

j_gene: TRBJ1-1
abundance: -
v_gene: TRBV2
d_gene: -
CDR3aa: CASSEPRPEAFF
CDR3nt: TGTGCCAGCAGTGAGCCGAGGCCTGAAGCTTTCTTT

j_gene: TRBJ2-5
abundance: -
v_gene: TRBV5-1
d_gene: TRBD2
CDR3aa: CASSFPLSGERETQYF
CDR3nt: TGCGCCAGCAGCTTTCCCCTTAGCGGGGAGAGGGAGACCCAGTACTTC

j_gene: TRBJ2-4
abundance: -
v_gene: TRBV20-1
d_gene: -
CDR3aa: CSARYIGDHVQYF
CDR3nt: TGCAGTGCGAGATACATAGGAGACCACGTGCAGTACTTC

j_gene: TRBJ2-2
abundance: -
v_gene: TRBV10-3
d_gene: -
CDR3aa: CAISSRDSFTGELFF
CDR3nt: TGTGCCATCAGTTCGCGGGACAGCTTCACCGGGGAGCTGTTTTTT

j_gene: TRBJ1-1
abundance: -
v_gene: TRBV28
d_gene: -
CDR3aa: CASSLPWGGAFF
CDR3nt: TGTGCCAGCAGCTTGCCTTGGGGGGGGGCTTTCTTT

j_gene: TRBJ2-1
abundance: -
v_gene: TRBV20-1
d_gene: -
CDR3aa: CSARDRRGSSYNEQFF
CDR3nt: TGCAGTGCTAGAGATAGGAGGGGGAGCTCCTACAATGAGCAGTTCTTC

j_gene: TRBJ2-4
abundance: -
v_gene: TRBV20-1
d_gene: -
CDR3aa: CSAKADSLAKNIQYF
CDR3nt: TGCAGTGCCAAGGCGGATTCCCTAGCCAAAAACATTCAGTACTTC

j_gene: TRBJ2-1
abundance: few
v_gene: TRBV2
d_gene: -
CDR3aa: CASSEAQTLVEFF
CDR3nt: TGTGCCAGCAGTGAAGCGCAAACATTAGTCGAGTTCTTC

j_gene: TRBJ2-3
abundance: few
v_gene: TRBV20-1
d_gene: -
CDR3aa: CSARELRGSTDTQYF
CDR3nt: TGCAGTGCTAGGGAATTACGGGGGAGCACAGATACGCAGTATTTT

j_gene: TRBJ2-7
abundance: few
v_gene: TRBV6-1
d_gene: -
CDR3aa: CASSVLGRFNYEQYF
CDR3nt: TGTGCCAGCAGTGTCCTCGGGAGATTTAACTACGAGCAGTACTTC

j_gene: TRBJ2-1
abundance: few
v_gene: TRBV9
d_gene: -
CDR3aa: CASSVARNNEQFF
CDR3nt: TGTGCCAGCAGCGTGGCCAGAAACAATGAGCAGTTCTTC

j_gene: TRBJ2-3
abundance: few
v_gene: TRBV7-2
d_gene: -
CDR3aa: CASCSAQNTDTQYF
CDR3nt: TGTGCCAGCTGTTCCGCGCAGAACACAGATACGCAGTATTTT

j_gene: TRBJ1-2
abundance: -
v_gene: TRBV10-3
d_gene: -
CDR3aa: CAISDVMGESYYGYTF
CDR3nt: TGTGCCATCAGTGACGTGATGGGGGAGAGTTACTATGGCTACACCTTC

j_gene: TRBJ2-3
abundance: -
v_gene: TRBV29-1
d_gene: -
CDR3aa: CSVVGSMQYF
CDR3nt: TGCAGCGTTGTAGGTAGTATGCAGTATTTT

j_gene: TRBJ1-4
abundance: few
v_gene: TRBV20-1
d_gene: -
CDR3aa: CSALQGGSEKLFF
CDR3nt: TGCAGTGCTCTACAGGGAGGTTCTGAAAAACTGTTTTTT

j_gene: TRBJ2-3
abundance: -
v_gene: TRBV7-3
d_gene: -
CDR3aa: CASSPLVADTQYF
CDR3nt: TGTGCCAGCAGCCCCCTCGTTGCAGATACGCAGTATTTT

j_gene: TRBJ2-7
abundance: -
v_gene: TRBV20-1
d_gene: -
CDR3aa: CSASSPAGYEQYF
CDR3nt: TGCAGTGCTAGTTCCCCGGCAGGGTACGAGCAGTACTTC

j_gene: TRBJ1-1
abundance: few
v_gene: TRBV4-1
d_gene: -
CDR3aa: CASSRSRRESTGDDFF
CDR3nt: TGCGCCAGCAGCCGCAGCCGGCGTGAGAGTACAGGAGATGATTTCTTT